The rows below give T cell receptor beta chains drawn from one sample of a study of T-cell reconstitution after alpha-beta-depleted transplantation in children. TCRdb independently ran MiXCR on the PCR reads; one entry per CDR3 protein. The sample shows about a million distinct CDR3 sequences, roughly 29% of them seen only once. Material: PBMCs, mostly from graft donor cells, obtained 360 days after TCRalphabeta/CD19-depleted stem cell transplant. Receptor source: a boy in the first two years of life who had a stem cell transplant for SCID, so the T cells may come from the graft donor. The CDR3 runs from the conserved cysteine through the conserved F or W. D genes are given only for firm matches. A clone size is listed for some rows: how often the clone was seen (once, few, many), or a class if it is expanded.

TRBV7-3	TRBD2	few	TRBJ2-2	TGTGCCAGCAGCGCCTGGACTAGTGGCGGGGAGCTGTTTTTT	CASSAWTSGGELFF
TRBV20-1	-	-	TRBJ1-1	TGCAGTGCTAGTGTCGCGGGGGACACTGAAGCTTTCTTT	CSASVAGDTEAFF
TRBV29-1	TRBD1	-	TRBJ1-2	TGCAGCGCAGGACAGGGGTTGAGCGGCTACACCTTC	CSAGQGLSGYTF
TRBV7-9	-	-	TRBJ2-7	TGTGCCAGCAGCTTAGCGCGGAGGTCCTACGAGCAGTACTTC	CASSLARRSYEQYF
TRBV7-3	TRBD2	few	TRBJ2-7	TGTGCCAGCAGCTTAACGGCGGGGGGGTCCTACGAGCAGTACTTC	CASSLTAGGSYEQYF
TRBV5-1	TRBD1	-	TRBJ1-3	TGCGCCAGCAGCTTGGCGGGACAGGGCGGAAACACCATATATTTT	CASSLAGQGGNTIYF
TRBV28	TRBD1	-	TRBJ1-4	TGTGCCAGCAGTTACTCCGGGACAGGGGGAAGAGAACTGTTTTTT	CASSYSGTGGRELFF
TRBV12-3/TRBV12-4	-	-	TRBJ1-1	TGTGCCAGCAGTGGTGGGGCTCCCCACACTGAAGCTTTCTTT	CASSGGAPHTEAFF
TRBV7-9	-	many	TRBJ1-2	TGTGCCAGCAGCTTAGGTTGGGGTGGAATGGATGGCTACACCTTC	CASSLGWGGMDGYTF
TRBV18	TRBD1	-	TRBJ2-1	TGTGCCAGCTCACCACTAGGGACAGGGGTCACTGAGCAGTTCTTC	CASSPLGTGVTEQFF
TRBV12-3/TRBV12-4	TRBD2	many	TRBJ2-7	TGTGCCAGCAGCCTCTGGTTAGCGGGGACCTACGAGCAGTACTTC	CASSLWLAGTYEQYF
TRBV4-2	-	few	TRBJ2-7	TGTGCCAGCAGCCAAGCGTGGGACAAGGGAGACGAGCAGTACTTC	CASSQAWDKGDEQYF
TRBV6-1	TRBD1	few	TRBJ2-3	TGTGCCAGCACCCAAGGGAAGGACAGGGAGGCGGATACGCAGTATTTT	CASTQGKDREADTQYF
TRBV5-3	TRBD1	-	TRBJ1-1	TGTGCCAGAGCGATCGAGACAGGGAAGAACACTGAAGCTTTCTTT	CARAIETGKNTEAFF
TRBV7-2	-	-	TRBJ2-2	TGTGCCAGGTCCGGGACCACGAACACCGGGGAGCTGTTTTTT	CARSGTTNTGELFF
TRBV2	-	few	TRBJ2-1	TGTGCCAGCAGGGCCGGGGCTACGTACAATGAGCAGTTCTTC	CASRAGATYNEQFF
TRBV7-9	-	few	TRBJ2-7	TGTGCCAGCAGCTCTAGGTTTGCCGAGCAGTACTTC	CASSSRFAEQYF
TRBV7-9	-	many	TRBJ2-7	TGTGCCAGCAGCCACGGAACTTACGAGCAGTACTTC	CASSHGTYEQYF
TRBV15	TRBD2	few	TRBJ2-1	TGTGCCACCAGCCACGGACTAGCGGGGAACTACAATGAGCAGTTCTTC	CATSHGLAGNYNEQFF
TRBV6-1	-	few	TRBJ1-1	TGTGCCAGCGCACGGGGGGATGGGAACACTGAAGCTTTCTTT	CASARGDGNTEAFF
TRBV10-3	TRBD2	-	TRBJ2-5	TGTGCCATCAGTGCCTCCGGGACTAGCGGACAAGAGACCCAGTACTTC	CAISASGTSGQETQYF
TRBV15	-	-	TRBJ2-5	TGTGCCACCAGCAGAGACCCGAAAGAGACCCAGTACTTC	CATSRDPKETQYF
TRBV28	-	-	TRBJ1-5	TGTGCCAGCAGTTCCCAACCCCACAAGGTTAGCAATCAGCCCCAGCATTTT	CASSSQPHKVSNQPQHF
TRBV27	TRBD2	few	TRBJ2-5	TGTGCCAGCAGGGGACTAGCGGGAGAAGAGACCCAGTACTTC	CASRGLAGEETQYF
TRBV20-1	-	-	TRBJ2-5	TGCAGTGCTAGAGATTGGTATTTTGTCATCCCCTTTGGGTCCCAGTACTTC	CSARDWYFVIPFGSQYF
TRBV29-1	TRBD1	-	TRBJ1-6	TGCAGCGTTGGGCCGCACTCCCCTAGAACCGGGACAGGGCCTCAACCCCTCCACTTT	CSVGPHSPRTGTGPQPLHF
TRBV27	-	-	TRBJ2-7	TGTGCCAGCAGTTTATTAGCAGGGCAAGGCTACGAGCAGTACTTC	CASSLLAGQGYEQYF
TRBV6-5	TRBD2	few	TRBJ2-7	TGTGCCAGCAGTTACTCAACAGCGGGGGTATACAACGAGCAGTACTTC	CASSYSTAGVYNEQYF
TRBV2	TRBD2	few	TRBJ2-2	TGTGCCAGCAGTAAGGGGACTAGCGGCGGAGGAACCGGGGAGCTGTTTTTT	CASSKGTSGGGTGELFF
TRBV6-1	-	once	TRBJ2-7	TGTGCCAGCAGCCCCTCCGAGGGGACCTACGAGCAGTACTTC	CASSPSEGTYEQYF
TRBV4-1	-	few	TRBJ1-5	TGCGCCAGCAGCCAAGAGGAGAGGAGCAATCAGCCCCAGCATTTT	CASSQEERSNQPQHF
TRBV18	TRBD1	once	TRBJ1-5	TGTGCCAGCTCACCACTTCCCCCGACAGGGAGCAATCAGCCCCAGCATTTT	CASSPLPPTGSNQPQHF
TRBV4-3	-	-	TRBJ2-3	TGCGCCAGCAGCCAAGAACAAGCGCTCGACACAGATACGCAGTATTTT	CASSQEQALDTDTQYF
TRBV10-1	-	few	TRBJ1-1	TGCGCCAGCAGTCCCCCCCAAAGTCGCGACCCGGCGGAGGACACTGAAGCTTTCTTT	CASSPPQSRDPAEDTEAFF
TRBV29-1	-	-	TRBJ2-1	TGCAGCGTTTGGTGGGGGACGAATGATGAGCAGTTCTTC	CSVWWGTNDEQFF
TRBV12-3/TRBV12-4	-	few	TRBJ1-2	TGTGCCAGCAGTTTAGACAGGGTCCTAAACTATGGCTACACCTTC	CASSLDRVLNYGYTF
TRBV13	TRBD2	few	TRBJ2-7	TGTGCCAGCAGCTTATTGCGGGGGGCCCGAAGCTCCTACGAGCAGTACTTC	CASSLLRGARSSYEQYF
TRBV28	TRBD1	few	TRBJ1-2	TGTGCCAGCAGACTGGGGACAGGGGAGTATGGCTACACCTTC	CASRLGTGEYGYTF
TRBV3-1	-	once	TRBJ2-5	TGTGCCAGCAGCAAAGTGGTAGAGACCCAGTACTTC	CASSKVVETQYF
TRBV12-3/TRBV12-4	TRBD1	-	TRBJ1-3	TGTGCCAGCCGGACCAACAGGGGAGCCGGAAACACCATATATTTT	CASRTNRGAGNTIYF
TRBV12-3/TRBV12-4	-	-	TRBJ2-7	TGTGCCAGCAGTTTCTATCCCGGAGACCGACAATACGAGCAGTACTTC	CASSFYPGDRQYEQYF
TRBV27	TRBD1	many	TRBJ1-2	TGTGCCAGCAGTCCAGGGACAGGGAACTATGGCTACACCTTC	CASSPGTGNYGYTF
TRBV28	TRBD1	-	TRBJ2-3	TGTGCCAGCAGATTCGACAGGGAAGTTGCAGATACGCAGTATTTT	CASRFDREVADTQYF
TRBV5-1	-	-	TRBJ1-1	TGCGCCAGCAGCTTGGTTATCCCCCTTGGTGAGGGAGGCACTGAAGCTTTCTTT	CASSLVIPLGEGGTEAFF
TRBV28	-	few	TRBJ1-5	TGTGCCAGCAGTTTAACGTCAGGGAGGAACAATCAGCCCCAGCATTTT	CASSLTSGRNNQPQHF